This T cell receptor (beta chain) came from a study of T cell responses to AZD1222 COVID-19 vaccine. The overall study: Some second doses came at about 4 weeks and others at about 12 weeks; these were pooled. Study-wide results and caveats: Repertoire sampling occurred only after the peak T cell response. CD4 TCRs associated with vaccination spanned spike, dominating at 160-218 and 743-854.

In its sample, this clone was seen a few times. The antigen is not known. Germline V lookup: CDR1 LGHDT, CDR2 YNNKEL (reference sequence). This CDR3 comprises 14 residues. With 4 bases removed from V and 8 bases from J, the gap between germline ends came to 17 bases. Some clones are missing from TCRdb's copy, which holds only in-frame ones; the method was immunoSEQ multiplex PCR. The profile shows about 120,000 clones, approximately 85% of them singletons. This sample comprised peripheral blood, obtained on day 0 of AZD1222 vaccination. V usage is TRBV3-1 (or the pseudogene TRBV3-2) and J usage is TRBJ1-2, with a possible D match to TRBD1 (6 bases). This TCR was sampled from an adult in good health. CDR3 residues: CASSRGAVSRGYTF. In DNA form, the CDR3 reads TGTGCCAGCAGCCGGGGGGCAGTCTCACGAGGCTACACCTTC.